This TCR beta chain comes out of a study of T cells in Graves' hyperthyroidism and ophthalmopathy. Patients aged 18 to 65 with hyperthyroidism were newly diagnosed, with duration under 2 months. The CDR3 runs to 19 residues. Trimming left V 0 bases short and J 4 bases short, with 22 bases between. The germline gives CDR1 SGHAT, CDR2 FQNNGV. The sample holds many counts of this clonotype. RNA transcripts provided the source from which TCR beta CDR3 regions were amplified. Researchers ran a first-round RT-PCR on the TCR CDR3 using the HTBI primer set. TCRdb reanalysed the multiplex PCR reads using MiXCR and keeps one entry per CDR3 protein. The sample consists of over 550,000 distinct CDR3 sequences, roughly a sixth of them appearing once.

This TCR was sampled from a woman between 18 and 29 years old with Graves' hyperthyroidism. Sequenced: blood. The V call is TRBV11-2, the J call TRBJ1-5, with TRBD1 as a possible D gene (5 bases). CDR3: CASSLESRSGTEKNQPQHF. In nucleotides, the CDR3 is TGTGCCAGCAGCTTAGAAAGTCGATCAGGGACGGAAAAGAATCAGCCCCAGCATTTT.